This T cell receptor beta chain was recovered during a study of control samples from healthy donors and cancer patients. V was pared by 4 bases and J by 5 bases, with 8 bases between. In germline, CDR1 is MGHRA, CDR2 YSYEKL. This CDR3 spans 13 amino acids. The method was immunoSEQ multiplex PCR; TCRdb's version includes in-frame clones alone and lacks a portion of them. Of under 150,000 clones listed, around 96% were seen once; the top ten hold roughly 4%. The receptor's source is a man aged 30 to 45 in good health. The sequenced sample consisted of blood. V usage is TRBV4-1 and J usage is TRBJ2-2; perhaps TRBD2 as D (6 bases). The CDR3 DNA reads as TGCGCCAGCAGCCCCGGGGGTACCGGGGAGCTGTTTTTT. The encoded protein is CASSPGGTGELFF.